This T cell receptor (beta chain) was retrieved from a study of Graves' ophthalmopathy and Graves' hyperthyroidism. Study outcomes and limitations: In separating ophthalmopathy from stable hyperthyroidism, a 13-signature model achieved nearly 90% sensitivity and approximately 81% specificity.

This clonotype was seen a handful of times. What it binds is not known. RNA transcripts were the template, and TCR beta CDR3 regions were amplified from them. Second-round multiplex PCR followed a first-round RT-PCR using HTBI primers. Each CDR3 protein is one row after TCRdb ran MiXCR on the multiplex PCR reads. The repertoire holds 500,000 to 600,000 distinct CDR3 sequences, roughly 39% seen once, with about 4.2% in the top ten. The V gene's germline CDR1 is MNHEY and CDR2 SVGAGI. V gave up 6 bases and J gave up 7 bases, with 19 bases separating them. This CDR3 has 15 residues. Hyperthyroidism was new, under 2 months, in patients aged 18 to 65. The study excluded patients with other autoimmune diseases, uncontrolled infections, pregnancy or lactation. Clinical symptoms, serum thyroxine, TRAb, thyroid ultrasound and orbital computed tomography formed the basis of diagnosis.

The receptor was isolated from an adult man with Graves' hyperthyroidism. The rearrangement joins TRBV6-5 to TRBJ1-5; a weak D match, TRBD1 (5 bases). Sequences were obtained from peripheral blood or thyroid tissue (not recorded which). The CDR3 here is CASSRGDLMGQPQHF. The DNA for the CDR3 is TGTGCCAGCAGCCGTGGGGACTTAATGGGCCAGCCCCAGCATTTT.